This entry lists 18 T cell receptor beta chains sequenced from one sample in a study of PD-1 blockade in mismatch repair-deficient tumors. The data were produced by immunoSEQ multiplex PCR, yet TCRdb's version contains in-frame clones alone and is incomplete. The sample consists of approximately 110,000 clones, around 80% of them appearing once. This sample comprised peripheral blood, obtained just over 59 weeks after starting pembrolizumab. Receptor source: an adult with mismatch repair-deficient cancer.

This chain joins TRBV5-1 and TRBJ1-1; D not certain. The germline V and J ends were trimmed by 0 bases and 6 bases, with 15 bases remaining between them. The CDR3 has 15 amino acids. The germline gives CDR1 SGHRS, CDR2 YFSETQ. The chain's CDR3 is CASSLVQVGTAEAFF. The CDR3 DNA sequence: TGCGCCAGCAGCTTGGTCCAGGTGGGAACCGCTGAAGCTTTCTTT.

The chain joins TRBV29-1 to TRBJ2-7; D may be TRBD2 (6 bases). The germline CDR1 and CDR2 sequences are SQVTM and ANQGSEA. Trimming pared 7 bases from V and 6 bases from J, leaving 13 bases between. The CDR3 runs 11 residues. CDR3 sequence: CSGLTGGEQYF. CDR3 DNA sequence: TGCAGCGGTCTCACCGGGGGCGAGCAGTACTTC.

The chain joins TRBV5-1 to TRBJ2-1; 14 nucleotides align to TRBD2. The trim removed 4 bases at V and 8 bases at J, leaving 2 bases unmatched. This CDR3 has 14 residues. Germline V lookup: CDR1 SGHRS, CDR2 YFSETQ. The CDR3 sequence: CASSGTSGSYEQFF. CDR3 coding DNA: TGCGCCAGCAGCGGGACTAGCGGGAGCTATGAGCAGTTCTTC.

The CDR3 spells CASSVTSAEAFF. The CDR3 DNA reads TGTGCCAGCAGCGTAACCTCGGCTGAAGCTTTCTTT. This chain joins TRBV9 and TRBJ1-1; D ambiguous. Trimming took 1 base from V and 6 from J, leaving 7 bases between them. The CDR3 is 12 amino acids. Germline V gives CDR1 SGDLS, CDR2 YYNGEE. The entire variable domain, with the rest obtained from reference TRBV9 and TRBJ1-1, is as follows: DSGVTQTPKHLITATGQRVTLRCSPRSGDLSVYWYQQSLDQGLQFLIQYYNGEERAKGNILERFSAQQFPDLHSELNLSSLELGDSALYFCASSVTSAEAFFGQGTRLTVV.

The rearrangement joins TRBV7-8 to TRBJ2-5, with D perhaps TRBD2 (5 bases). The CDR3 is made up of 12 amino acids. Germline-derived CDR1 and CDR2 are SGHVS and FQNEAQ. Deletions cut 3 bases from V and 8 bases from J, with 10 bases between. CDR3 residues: CASSLLADTQYF. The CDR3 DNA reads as TGTGCCAGCAGCTTGCTAGCTGATACCCAGTACTTC.

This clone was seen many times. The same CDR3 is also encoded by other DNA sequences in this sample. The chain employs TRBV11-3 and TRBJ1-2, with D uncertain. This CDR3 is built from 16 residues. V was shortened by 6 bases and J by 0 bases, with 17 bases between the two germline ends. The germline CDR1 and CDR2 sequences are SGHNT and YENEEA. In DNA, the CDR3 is TGTGCCAGCAGTTCAGAGGGTCGGGCAGCTAACTATGGCTACACCTTC. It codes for CASSSEGRAANYGYTF.

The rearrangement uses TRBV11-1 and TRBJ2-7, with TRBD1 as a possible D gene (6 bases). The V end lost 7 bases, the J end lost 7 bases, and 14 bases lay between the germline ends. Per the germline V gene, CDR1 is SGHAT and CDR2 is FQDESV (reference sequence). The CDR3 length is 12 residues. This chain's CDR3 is CASTSPGVEQYF. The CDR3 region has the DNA TGTGCCAGCACGTCTCCAGGGGTAGAGCAGTACTTC.

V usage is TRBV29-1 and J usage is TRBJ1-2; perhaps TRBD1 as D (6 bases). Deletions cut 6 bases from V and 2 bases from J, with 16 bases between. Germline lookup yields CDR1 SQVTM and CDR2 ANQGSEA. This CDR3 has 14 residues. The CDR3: CSVERTDPNYGYTF. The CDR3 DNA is TGCAGCGTAGAGAGGACAGATCCCAACTATGGCTACACCTTC.

CDR3 DNA sequence: TGTGCCAGCAGTATGGACGGTAGCTCTGGAAACACCATATATTTT. It encodes CASSMDGSSGNTIYF. The chain is built from TRBV27 and TRBJ1-3; no definite D call. Trimming took 5 bases from V and 0 from J, leaving 11 bases between them. Germline V lookup: CDR1 MNHEY, CDR2 SMNVEV (reference sequence). CDR3 length: 15 residues.

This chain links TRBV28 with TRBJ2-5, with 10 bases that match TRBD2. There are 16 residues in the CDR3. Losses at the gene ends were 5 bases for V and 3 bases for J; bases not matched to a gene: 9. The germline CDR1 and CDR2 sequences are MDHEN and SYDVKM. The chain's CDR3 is CASSGPSGRGKETQYF. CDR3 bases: TGTGCCAGCAGTGGCCCTAGCGGGAGAGGGAAAGAGACCCAGTACTTC.

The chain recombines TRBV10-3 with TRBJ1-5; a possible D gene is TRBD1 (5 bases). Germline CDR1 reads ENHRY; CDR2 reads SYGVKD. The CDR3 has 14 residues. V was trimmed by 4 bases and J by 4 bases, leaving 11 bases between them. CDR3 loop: CAISGGDGNQPQHF. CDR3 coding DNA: TGTGCCATCAGTGGTGGGGACGGGAATCAGCCCCAGCATTTT.

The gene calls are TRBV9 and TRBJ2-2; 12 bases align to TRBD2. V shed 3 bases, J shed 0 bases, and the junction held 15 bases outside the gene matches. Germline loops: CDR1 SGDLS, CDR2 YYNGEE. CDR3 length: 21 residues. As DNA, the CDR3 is TGTGCCAGCAGCGGTTCCAGGACAGGCGGACTAGCGGGGTCGAACACCGGGGAGCTGTTTTTT. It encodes CASSGSRTGGLAGSNTGELFF.

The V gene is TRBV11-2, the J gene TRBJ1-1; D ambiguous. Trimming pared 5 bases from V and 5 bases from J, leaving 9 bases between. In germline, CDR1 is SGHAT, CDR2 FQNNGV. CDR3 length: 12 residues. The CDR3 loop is CASSPSGTEAFF. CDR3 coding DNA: TGTGCCAGCAGCCCGTCAGGTACTGAAGCTTTCTTT. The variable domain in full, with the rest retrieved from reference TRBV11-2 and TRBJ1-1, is EAGVAQSPRYKIIEKRQSVAFWCNPISGHATLYWYQQILGQGPKLLIQFQNNGVVDDSQLPKDRFSAERLKGVDSTLKIQPAKLEDSAVYLCASSPSGTEAFFGQGTRLTVV.

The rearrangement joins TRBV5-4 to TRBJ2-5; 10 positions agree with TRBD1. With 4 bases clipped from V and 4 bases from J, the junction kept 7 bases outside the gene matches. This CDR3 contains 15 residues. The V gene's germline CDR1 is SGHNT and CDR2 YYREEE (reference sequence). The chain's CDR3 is CASSTGDRGAETQYF. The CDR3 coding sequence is TGTGCCAGCAGCACCGGGGACAGGGGTGCAGAGACCCAGTACTTC.

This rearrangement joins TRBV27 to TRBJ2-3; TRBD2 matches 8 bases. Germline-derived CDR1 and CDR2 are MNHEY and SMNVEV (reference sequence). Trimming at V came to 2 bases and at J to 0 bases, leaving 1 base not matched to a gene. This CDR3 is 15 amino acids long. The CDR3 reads CASSLVAGSTDTQYF. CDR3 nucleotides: TGTGCCAGCAGTTTAGTAGCGGGAAGCACAGATACGCAGTATTTT.

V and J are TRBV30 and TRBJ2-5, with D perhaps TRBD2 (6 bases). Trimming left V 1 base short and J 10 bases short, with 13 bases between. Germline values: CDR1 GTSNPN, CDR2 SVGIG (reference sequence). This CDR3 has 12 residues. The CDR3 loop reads CAWSDLTGDQYF. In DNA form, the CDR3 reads TGTGCCTGGAGTGATTTAACGGGGGACCAGTACTTC. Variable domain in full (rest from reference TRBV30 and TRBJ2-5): SQTIHQWPATLVQPVGSPLSLECTVEGTSNPNLYWYRQAAGRGLQLLFYSVGIGQISSEVPQNLSASRPQDRQFILSSKKLLLSDSGFYLCAWSDLTGDQYFGPGTRLLVL.

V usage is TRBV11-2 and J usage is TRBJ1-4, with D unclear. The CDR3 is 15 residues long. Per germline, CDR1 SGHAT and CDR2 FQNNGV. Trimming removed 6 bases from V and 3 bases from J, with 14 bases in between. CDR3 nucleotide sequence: TGTGCCAGCAGTCGACGGTCGAAGGCTAATGAAAAACTGTTTTTT. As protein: CASSRRSKANEKLFF.

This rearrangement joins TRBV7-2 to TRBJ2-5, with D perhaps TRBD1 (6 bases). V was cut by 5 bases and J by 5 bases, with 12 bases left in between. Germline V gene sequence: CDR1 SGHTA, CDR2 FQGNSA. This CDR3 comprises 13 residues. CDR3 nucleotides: TGTGCCAGCAGCATTGGACAGACGGAGACCCAGTACTTC. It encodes CASSIGQTETQYF. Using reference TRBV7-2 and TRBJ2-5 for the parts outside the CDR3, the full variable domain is GAGVSQSPSNKVTEKGKDVELRCDPISGHTALYWYRQSLGQGLEFLIYFQGNSAPDKSGLPSDRFSAERTGGSVSTLTIQRTQQEDSAVYLCASSIGQTETQYFGPGTRLLVL.